Listed below are T cell receptor beta chains from one sample, sequenced in a study of OX40 agonist ivuxolimab in advanced cancers. Method: immunoSEQ multiplex PCR; TCRdb's copy keeps in-frame clones and lacks some. The repertoire holds 30,000 to 40,000 clones, with roughly four fifths as singletons. The sequencing used CD4+ or CD8+ T cells sorted from blood, collected in a trial of the OX40 agonist ivuxolimab. These receptors were collected from an adult with an advanced solid tumor such as melanoma, head and neck, liver or kidney cancer. Both conserved end residues are part of each CDR3. A D gene is named only where the DNA matches it firmly. The size field is filled for only some rows; it gives once, few, many or a size class.

len | d_gene | j_gene | v_gene | abundance | CDR3aa | CDR3nt
16 | TRBD2 | TRBJ2-1 | TRBV11-3 | . | CASSPWTSGDHNEQFF | TGTGCCAGCAGCCCCTGGACTAGCGGGGATCACAATGAGCAGTTCTTC
12 | . | TRBJ2-1 | TRBV7-9 | . | CASSALANEQFF | TGTGCCAGCAGCGCCCTAGCAAATGAGCAGTTCTTC
16 | . | TRBJ2-1 | TRBV7-8 | . | CASSLASANSYNEQFF | TGTGCCAGCAGCTTAGCGTCGGCGAACTCCTACAATGAGCAGTTCTTC
13 | . | TRBJ2-7 | TRBV7-9 | few | CASTWDRSYEQYF | TGTGCCAGCACCTGGGACCGCTCCTACGAGCAGTACTTC
13 | . | TRBJ2-2 | TRBV29-1 | . | CSVEDFNTGELFF | TGCAGCGTTGAAGATTTTAACACCGGGGAGCTGTTTTTT
15 | . | TRBJ2-7 | TRBV7-3 | . | CASSLWGQGSYEQYF | TGTGCCAGCAGCTTATGGGGGCAAGGGTCCTACGAGCAGTACTTC
15 | . | TRBJ2-7 | TRBV5-1 | . | CASRGFDSRSYEQYF | TGCGCCAGCAGGGGCTTCGACAGCCGAAGTTACGAGCAGTACTTC
16 | TRBD2 | TRBJ2-2 | TRBV4-1 | few | CASSPSGGAVNGELFF | TGCGCCAGCAGCCCCAGCGGGGGGGCCGTTAACGGGGAGCTGTTTTTT
14 | . | TRBJ2-7 | TRBV11-3 | few | CASSLVAGSHEQYF | TGTGCCAGCAGCTTAGTAGCAGGGTCCCACGAGCAGTACTTC
13 | . | TRBJ1-1 | TRBV7-6 | . | CASSNGGKTEAFF | TGTGCCAGCAGCAATGGGGGTAAAACTGAAGCTTTCTTT
15 | . | TRBJ2-3 | TRBV10-2 | . | CASSGTAGPADTQYF | TGCGCCAGCAGTGGGACGGCGGGCCCCGCCGATACGCAGTATTTT
13 | TRBD1 | TRBJ1-1 | TRBV5-6 | once | CASSLGDRAEAFF | TGTGCCAGCAGCTTGGGGGACAGAGCTGAAGCTTTCTTT
15 | . | TRBJ1-2 | TRBV2 | . | CASSESAAANYGYTF | TGTGCCAGCAGTGAAAGCGCGGCAGCTAACTATGGCTACACCTTC